These 24 T cell receptor beta chains share one sample of origin, sequenced in a study of blood T cells in healthy people across ages. Next came a second PCR, run for about 7 to 11 cycles, which used a sample-barcoded 5' primer along with a J-beta primer mix. TCRdb reprocessed the 5' RACE reads via MiXCR and lists one record per CDR3 protein. The top ten clones hold approximately 37% of a sample with 660,000 or so distinct CDR3 sequences, roughly 58% of them seen once. Material for sequencing was blood. The receptors were gathered from a man in his 60s in good health.

The chain uses TRBV7-6 and TRBJ2-4; possibly TRBD1 or TRBD2 for D (5 bases each). V dropped 3 bases and J dropped 4 bases, with 16 bases sitting between them. The CDR3 spans 16 residues. CDR1 and CDR2 from the germline V gene are SGHVS and FNYEAQ. This chain's CDR3 is CASSFRGLLDKNIQYF. In nucleotides, the CDR3 is TGTGCCAGCAGCTTCCGGGGCCTACTTGATAAAAACATTCAGTACTTC.

This chain uses TRBV5-1 with TRBJ1-1; 9 bases fit TRBD1. The CDR3 runs to 13 residues. J gave up 7 bases and V 0 bases, and 1 base lay outside the gene matches. CDR1 and CDR2 from the germline V gene are SGHRS and YFSETQ. The chain's CDR3 is CASSLGGQGEAFF. CDR3 DNA: TGCGCCAGCAGCTTGGGGGGACAGGGTGAAGCTTTCTTT.

The genes are TRBV6-6 and TRBJ1-5; 7 nucleotides line up with TRBD1. The CDR3 spans 16 residues. The germline gives CDR1 MNHNY, CDR2 SVGAGI (reference sequence). With V trimmed by 5 bases and J by 2 bases, 9 bases remained unmatched. CDR3 loop: CASSNRQGGGNQPQHF. Written as DNA, the CDR3 is TGTGCCAGCAGTAACCGCCAGGGGGGAGGCAATCAGCCCCAGCATTTT.

The V call is TRBV27, the J call TRBJ2-3, with D tentatively TRBD2 (6 bases). The CDR3 consists of 15 residues. V was trimmed by 5 bases and J by 4 bases, leaving 16 bases between them. Per germline, CDR1 MNHEY and CDR2 SMNVEV (reference sequence). CDR3 residues: CASSPRDFGADTQYF. CDR3 sequence (DNA): TGTGCCAGCAGTCCGAGGGACTTCGGCGCAGATACGCAGTATTTT.

The V and J genes are TRBV29-1 and TRBJ2-5; 14 positions match TRBD2. Unmatched junction bases numbered 5, after V lost 0 bases and J lost 11 bases. CDR3 length: 14 residues. Per the germline V gene, CDR1 is SQVTM and CDR2 is ANQGSEA. The CDR3 protein is CSVEDRGLAGEQYF. For the CDR3, the DNA is TGCAGCGTTGAAGATAGGGGACTAGCGGGGGAGCAGTACTTC. The entire variable domain, with the rest obtained from reference TRBV29-1 and TRBJ2-5, is as follows: SAVISQKPSRDICQRGTSLTIQCQVDSQVTMMFWYRQQPGQSLTLIATANQGSEATYESGFVIDKFPISRPNLTFSTLTVSNMSPEDSSIYLCSVEDRGLAGEQYFGPGTRLLVL.

In its sample, this clonotype was seen once. The V gene is TRBV28, the J gene TRBJ1-4, with 7 bases matching TRBD1. The V gene's germline CDR1 is MDHEN and CDR2 SYDVKM. Losses at the gene ends were 8 bases for V and 8 bases for J; bases not matched to a gene: 8. This CDR3 spans 13 amino acids. The CDR3 spells CASLDRAREKLFF. CDR3 coding DNA: TGTGCCAGCCTCGACAGGGCCAGAGAAAAACTGTTTTTT.

This clonotype was recorded a few times. The chain combines TRBV15 with TRBJ2-7; 9 bases are shared with TRBD1. The CDR3 length is 15 residues. Germline CDR1 LNHNV, CDR2 YYDKDF (reference sequence). The trim removed 0 bases at V and 6 bases at J, leaving 6 bases unmatched. The CDR3 region has the DNA TGTGCCACCAGCAGAGATAGGGGACAGGGTGCCGAGCAGTACTTC. It specifies CATSRDRGQGAEQYF.

The chain couples TRBV5-6 to TRBJ2-7, with 14 bases that match TRBD2. CDR3 length equals 19 residues. The V segment lost 2 bases and the J segment 5 bases; nucleotides outside the gene matches: 15. Germline assignment: CDR1 SGHDT and CDR2 YYEEEE. The CDR3 loop is CASSLHRLAGGAGGNEQYF. The DNA for the CDR3 is TGTGCCAGCAGCTTACACCGACTAGCGGGGGGGGCTGGTGGTAACGAGCAGTACTTC.

The chain uses TRBV5-1 and TRBJ2-7; TRBD1 matches at 8 bases. Germline V gene sequence: CDR1 SGHRS, CDR2 YFSETQ. The V segment lost 4 bases and the J segment 2 bases; nucleotides outside the gene matches: 5. This CDR3 spans 14 amino acids. For the CDR3, the DNA is TGCGCCAGCAGCGGGTACAGGGGGACCTACGAGCAGTACTTC. This sequence encodes CASSGYRGTYEQYF.

Only a few counts were recorded for this clonotype. The chain couples TRBV15 to TRBJ1-6, with unresolved D. The V end lost 0 bases, the J end lost 10 bases, and 13 bases lay between the germline ends. The CDR3 loop spans 15 amino acids. CDR1 LNHNV and CDR2 YYDKDF come from the germline V gene (reference sequence). The CDR3 loop is CATSREEVTASPLHF. The CDR3 DNA reads as TGTGCCACCAGCAGAGAGGAGGTAACTGCCTCACCCCTCCACTTT.

V is TRBV28 and J is TRBJ1-2; D is unclear. Germline values: CDR1 MDHEN, CDR2 SYDVKM. With 3 bases removed from V and 2 bases from J, the gap between germline ends came to 10 bases. This CDR3 is 14 amino acids long. The CDR3 DNA reads as TGTGCCAGCAGTTTCGCCGACGGAAACTATGGCTACACCTTC. This sequence encodes CASSFADGNYGYTF.

This clonotype was detected once. CDR3 protein: CASSLPLAAQETQYF. The CDR3 coding sequence is TGTGCCAGCAGCTTACCCCTAGCGGCCCAAGAGACCCAGTACTTC. The chain links TRBV7-2 to TRBJ2-5, with 7 bases fitting TRBD2. This CDR3 spans 15 amino acids. The J segment lost 1 base and the V segment lost 2 bases, leaving 4 bases of the junction unmatched. Germline values: CDR1 SGHTA, CDR2 FQGNSA.

This clonotype was recorded a few times. The CDR3 sequence: CASSTRTQETQYF. For the CDR3, the DNA is TGCGCCAGCAGCACGCGAACCCAAGAGACCCAGTACTTC. The chain joins TRBV5-1 to TRBJ2-5, with D hard to call. Between the trimmed V and J ends, which lost 4 bases and 1 base, there was a span of 8 bases. This CDR3 spans 13 amino acids. From germline, CDR1 is SGHRS and CDR2 YFSETQ.

This clonotype was counted a few times. The V call is TRBV6-1, the J call TRBJ2-1, with TRBD1 matching 8 bases. This CDR3 has 19 amino acids. Germline trimming cut 6 bases from V and 0 bases from J; bases unmatched to any gene: 16. Germline CDR1 reads MNHNS; CDR2 reads SASEGT. DNA for the CDR3: TGTGCCAGCAGCCTAACCACACCGGGACAGGTCAGCTCCTACAATGAGCAGTTCTTC. It yields the protein CASSLTTPGQVSSYNEQFF.

The genes are TRBV5-5 and TRBJ2-1; 10 positions agree with TRBD1. This CDR3 has 15 residues. Germline V gene data show CDR1 as SGHKS and CDR2 as YYEKEE (reference sequence). V lost 4 bases to trimming and J lost 9 bases; unmatched junction nucleotides: 10. CDR3 nucleotides: TGTGCCAGCAGCCGGGGCGGGACAGGGGACATTGAGCAGTTCTTC. It yields the protein CASSRGGTGDIEQFF.

In this sample, this clonotype turned up many times. The chain employs TRBV7-8 and TRBJ1-1, with D possibly being TRBD1 (5 bases). V shed 1 base and J shed 4 bases, with 10 bases lying between them. This CDR3 contains 14 residues. CDR1 and CDR2 (germline): SGHVS, FQNEAQ. The CDR3 DNA sequence: TGTGCCAGCAGCTTAGTCGCAGGGACCACTGAAGCTTTCTTT. Amino acids: CASSLVAGTTEAFF.

The chain recombines TRBV6-6 with TRBJ2-3, with 8 bases that match TRBD1. The junction had 7 bases not matched to a gene; V was cut back by 0 bases and J by 5 bases. Germline CDR1 reads MNHNY; CDR2 reads SVGAGI (reference sequence). The CDR3 extends over 16 amino acids. CDR3 region: CASSYSGTGGGDTQYF. The DNA for the CDR3 is TGTGCCAGCAGTTACTCGGGGACAGGTGGCGGAGATACGCAGTATTTT.

There are a few counts of this clonotype. The chain joins TRBV7-2 to TRBJ2-5; no reliable D call. Trimming removed 7 bases from V and 2 bases from J, with 11 bases in between. CDR1 is SGHTA, CDR2 FQGNSA, per germline. This CDR3 has 13 residues. The CDR3 loop is CASTPWRQETQYF. CDR3 nucleotides: TGTGCCAGCACCCCCTGGCGGCAAGAGACCCAGTACTTC.

The chain has TRBV29-1 and TRBJ2-3, with D tentatively TRBD1 (6 bases). Germline CDR1 SQVTM, CDR2 ANQGSEA. CDR3 length: 13 amino acids. V was cut by 6 bases and J by 1 base, with 11 bases left in between. The CDR3 DNA is TGCAGCGTCGAAAGGACAGGCACAGATACGCAGTATTTT. Residues: CSVERTGTDTQYF.

This clonotype was seen only a few times. The chain is built from TRBV24-1 and TRBJ1-2; D is undetermined. Trimming left V 4 bases short and J 0 bases short, with 11 bases between. CDR1 and CDR2 from the germline V gene are KGHDR and SFDVKD. This CDR3 has 15 residues. CDR3 sequence reads: CATSEADPANYGYTF. The DNA for the CDR3 is TGTGCCACCAGTGAGGCAGACCCTGCTAACTATGGCTACACCTTC.

This clonotype was picked up a small number of times. V and J are TRBV3-1 and TRBJ2-1; 8 nucleotides line up with TRBD2. The CDR3 loop spans 15 amino acids. V dropped 1 base and J dropped 9; count of bases not matched to a gene: 8. CDR1 LGHDT and CDR2 YNNKEL come from the germline V gene (reference sequence). CDR3 loop: CASSQGSGGLSEQFF. The DNA of the CDR3 is TGTGCCAGCAGCCAAGGAAGCGGGGGATTGAGTGAGCAGTTCTTC.

This chain links TRBV4-1 with TRBJ2-5; D gene ambiguous. CDR3 length: 16 amino acids. Germline-derived CDR1 and CDR2 are MGHRA and YSYEKL. V gave up 2 bases and J gave up 0 bases, with 13 bases separating them. The CDR3 bases are TGCGCCAGCAGCCAAACCGCCCAAACATACCAAGAGACCCAGTACTTC. Its translation is CASSQTAQTYQETQYF.

The chain combines TRBV4-1 with TRBJ1-2, with D unclear. Trimming shortened V by 0 bases and J by 0 bases, and 14 bases separated the two germline ends. Germline V gene sequence: CDR1 MGHRA, CDR2 YSYEKL. This CDR3 is 17 amino acids long. CDR3 DNA: TGCGCCAGCAGCCAAGAGATGAAACTTACAGCTAACTATGGCTACACCTTC. This codes for CASSQEMKLTANYGYTF.

This sequence joins TRBV29-1 and TRBJ1-1, with D unresolved. The ends were cut back, 5 bases at V and 7 bases at J, with 11 bases in the middle. CDR1 and CDR2 (germline): SQVTM, ANQGSEA. This CDR3 is 11 amino acids long. The CDR3 is CSVSSFGEAFF. In DNA, the CDR3 is TGCAGCGTTTCTTCCTTTGGTGAAGCTTTCTTT.